This T cell receptor beta chain was sequenced in a study of T cell changes during pregnancy in multiple sclerosis. With 4 bases removed from V and 0 bases from J, the gap between germline ends came to 15 bases. The CDR3 length is 16 residues. Germline V lookup: CDR1 MNHEY, CDR2 SVGAGI. This table comes from immunoSEQ multiplex PCR, and its TCRdb copy is limited to in-frame clones, with some not included. Of 60,000 to 75,000 clones listed, roughly 89% are singletons. The sequencing used peripheral blood, collected in the second trimester of pregnancy. This clonotype was obtained from a female donor with multiple sclerosis, enrolled in a pregnancy study. The chain is built from TRBV6-5 and TRBJ1-2; the D gene is possibly TRBD1 (5 bases). The CDR3: CASSSLSGGANYGYTF. DNA for the CDR3: TGTGCCAGCAGTTCCCTTTCGGGGGGAGCTAACTATGGCTACACCTTC.